The rows below give T cell receptor beta chains drawn from one sample of a study of blood T cell repertoires in COVID-19. Some clones are missing from TCRdb's copy, which holds only in-frame ones; the method was immunoSEQ multiplex PCR. The data hold 270,000 or so clones, with 82% observed a single time. Sequenced: peripheral blood. These receptors came from a woman under 30 with acute or convalescent COVID-19. Both conserved end residues are part of each CDR3. A D gene is named only where the DNA matches it firmly. Rows give clone size only sometimes, using once, few, many, or a class for an expanded clone.

DNA: TGTGCCAGCAGTTTCCACAGGGGGCCAGATACGCAGTATTTT
CDR3: CASSFHRGPDTQYF
D: TRBD1
J: TRBJ2-3
V: TRBV28
length: 14
size: few

DNA: TGTGCCAGCAGTCTCGGGACACCCGGAAACACCATATATTTT
CDR3: CASSLGTPGNTIYF
D: .
J: TRBJ1-3
V: TRBV28
length: 14
size: .

DNA: TGTGCCAGCAGCCCTCGACAGGGTATGCCCTCCTACGAGCAGTACTTC
CDR3: CASSPRQGMPSYEQYF
D: TRBD1
J: TRBJ2-7
V: TRBV9
length: 16
size: .

DNA: TGTGCCAGCAGTTACTCGAATACAGGGGCCAATGAGCAGTTCTTC
CDR3: CASSYSNTGANEQFF
D: TRBD1
J: TRBJ2-1
V: TRBV6-2/TRBV6-3
length: 15
size: .

DNA: TGTGCCAGTAGTGCCCGACAGGGGGCGGACACTGAAGCTTTCTTT
CDR3: CASSARQGADTEAFF
D: TRBD1
J: TRBJ1-1
V: TRBV19
length: 15
size: .

DNA: TGCGCCAGCAGCTTGGCCGGGACAGCCTATGGCTACACCTTC
CDR3: CASSLAGTAYGYTF
D: TRBD1
J: TRBJ1-2
V: TRBV5-1
length: 14
size: .

DNA: TGTGCCAGCAGCTGGGGGACTAGCGGGAGGGCCGATGAGCAGTTCTTC
CDR3: CASSWGTSGRADEQFF
D: TRBD2
J: TRBJ2-1
V: TRBV5-4
length: 16
size: .

DNA: TGTGCCAGCAGCTTAGGCGCAGGCGTTCGAAACATTCAGTACTTC
CDR3: CASSLGAGVRNIQYF
D: .
J: TRBJ2-4
V: TRBV7-2
length: 15
size: .

DNA: TGTGCCAGCAGCTTAGAAGGGACAGGGCGGTCCTACGAGCAGTACTTC
CDR3: CASSLEGTGRSYEQYF
D: TRBD1
J: TRBJ2-7
V: TRBV7-6
length: 16
size: .

DNA: TGCGCCAGCAGCTTGACTGGGGACAGCTACAATGAGCAGTTCTTC
CDR3: CASSLTGDSYNEQFF
D: TRBD1
J: TRBJ2-1
V: TRBV5-1
length: 15
size: .

DNA: TGTGCCAGCAGGGTACTAGCGGGCCCGTCGGGTGAGCAGTTCTTC
CDR3: CASRVLAGPSGEQFF
D: TRBD2
J: TRBJ2-1
V: TRBV2
length: 15
size: .

DNA: TGCGCCAGCAGTCCTTACGGACTTGGGTTTAATTCACCCCTCCACTTT
CDR3: CASSPYGLGFNSPLHF
D: .
J: TRBJ1-6
V: TRBV10-1
length: 16
size: .

DNA: TGTGCCAGCAGTGAAGGAGGTGCGGGAGAGGCCAAAAACATTCAGTACTTC
CDR3: CASSEGGAGEAKNIQYF
D: TRBD2
J: TRBJ2-4
V: TRBV2
length: 17
size: .

DNA: TGTGCCAGCAGCTGGAAACGAAGCGGGGCGAACACCGGGGAGCTGTTTTTT
CDR3: CASSWKRSGANTGELFF
D: TRBD2
J: TRBJ2-2
V: TRBV5-4
length: 17
size: .

DNA: TGCGCCAGCAGCTTGGCGACTCGGGCCAAGGGGGGAAACACCATATATTTT
CDR3: CASSLATRAKGGNTIYF
D: .
J: TRBJ1-3
V: TRBV5-1
length: 17
size: .

DNA: TGTGCCAGCAGTGAAAGACAGGGGGCAGGGCAGCCCCAGCATTTT
CDR3: CASSERQGAGQPQHF
D: TRBD1
J: TRBJ1-5
V: TRBV2
length: 15
size: .

DNA: TGTGCCAGCAGTCCGGACAGGGGGCTCGGGCAGTACTTC
CDR3: CASSPDRGLGQYF
D: TRBD1
J: TRBJ2-7
V: TRBV12-3/TRBV12-4
length: 13
size: .

DNA: TGCGCCAGCAGCTTGGACCCACTGGGACTAGCGGGAGGGCCGTACACCGGGGAGCTGTTTTTT
CDR3: CASSLDPLGLAGGPYTGELFF
D: TRBD2
J: TRBJ2-2
V: TRBV5-1
length: 21
size: .

DNA: TGTGCCAGCAGTGAGGTGGGTAGCGGGAGAGGAGAGCAGTTCTTC
CDR3: CASSEVGSGRGEQFF
D: TRBD2
J: TRBJ2-1
V: TRBV6-4
length: 15
size: .

DNA: TGTGCCAGCAGCCAGACTAGCGGGAGGAGCTCCTACGAGCAGTACTTC
CDR3: CASSQTSGRSSYEQYF
D: TRBD2
J: TRBJ2-7
V: TRBV3-1/TRBV3-2
length: 16
size: .

DNA: TGTGCCAGCAGCGTTACTAGCGGGAGTATGTACGAGCAGTACTTC
CDR3: CASSVTSGSMYEQYF
D: TRBD2
J: TRBJ2-7
V: TRBV9
length: 15
size: .

DNA: TGTGCCAGCAGTTGGGACAGGGCGAGAGAGACCCAGTACTTC
CDR3: CASSWDRARETQYF
D: TRBD1
J: TRBJ2-5
V: TRBV28
length: 14
size: .